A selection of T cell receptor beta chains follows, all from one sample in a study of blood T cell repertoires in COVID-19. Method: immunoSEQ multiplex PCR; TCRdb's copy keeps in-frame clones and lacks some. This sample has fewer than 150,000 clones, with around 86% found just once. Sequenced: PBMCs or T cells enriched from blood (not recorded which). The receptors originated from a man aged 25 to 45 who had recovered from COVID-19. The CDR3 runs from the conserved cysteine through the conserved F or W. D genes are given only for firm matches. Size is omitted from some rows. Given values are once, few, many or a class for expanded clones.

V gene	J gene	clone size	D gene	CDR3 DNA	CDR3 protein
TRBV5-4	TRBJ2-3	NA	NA	TGTGCCAGCAGCGACTACACAGATACGCAGTATTTT	CASSDYTDTQYF
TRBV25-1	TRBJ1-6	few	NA	TGTGCCAGCAGCCCGGAGGTGGGGGCAGGGTCCTATAATTCACCCCTCCACTTT	CASSPEVGAGSYNSPLHF
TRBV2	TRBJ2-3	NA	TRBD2	TGTGCCAGCAGTGAAAGGACTAGCGGGGGCACAGATACGCAGTATTTT	CASSERTSGGTDTQYF
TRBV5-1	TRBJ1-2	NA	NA	TGCGCCAGCAGCGCCCCCTCCCCGGGGGGCTACACCTTC	CASSAPSPGGYTF
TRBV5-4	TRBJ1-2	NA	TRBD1	TGTGCCAGCAGCCACCGGGACAGGAGGCTCTCTAACTATGGCTACACCTTC	CASSHRDRRLSNYGYTF
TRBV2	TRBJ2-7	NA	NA	TGTGCCAGCAGTGACGGGAAAGCATCCTACGAGCAGTACTTC	CASSDGKASYEQYF
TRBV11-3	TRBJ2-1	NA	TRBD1	TGTGCCAGCAGCTTCACAGGGGATGAGCAGTTCTTC	CASSFTGDEQFF
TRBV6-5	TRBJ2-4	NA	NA	TGTGCCAGCAGCTCCAAGACAGAAGCCAAAAACATTCAGTACTTC	CASSSKTEAKNIQYF
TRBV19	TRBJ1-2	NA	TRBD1	TGTGCCAGTAGCAGGACAGGGTCAGGTAGCTATGGCTACACCTTC	CASSRTGSGSYGYTF
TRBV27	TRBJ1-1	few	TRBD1	TGTGCCAGCAGTCCCAGGACAGGGGGCTTTACTGAAGCTTTCTTT	CASSPRTGGFTEAFF
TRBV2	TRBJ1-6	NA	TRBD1	TGTGCCAGCAGATCACCTACAGGGGGGCTGGATTCACCCCTCCACTTT	CASRSPTGGLDSPLHF
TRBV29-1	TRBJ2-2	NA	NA	TGCAGCGGCACAGGGTACACCGGGGAGCTGTTTTTT	CSGTGYTGELFF
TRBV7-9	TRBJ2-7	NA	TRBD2	TGTGCCAGCAGCTATACTAGCGGCAGCTACGAGCAGTACTTC	CASSYTSGSYEQYF
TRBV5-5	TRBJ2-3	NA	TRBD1	TGTGCCAGCAGCCCGGACAGGGGAGCAGGGGATACGCAGTATTTT	CASSPDRGAGDTQYF
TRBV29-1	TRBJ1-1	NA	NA	TGCAGCGTTGTCCCGCAGGGCGGTGGCACTGAAGCTTTCTTT	CSVVPQGGGTEAFF
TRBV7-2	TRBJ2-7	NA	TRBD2	TGTGCCAGCAGTCGGACTAGCGGGGTCTACGAGCAGTACTTC	CASSRTSGVYEQYF
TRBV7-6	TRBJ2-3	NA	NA	TGTGCCAGCAGCTCTCAGGCGGGACTGCAAAAAACTAGCACAGATACGCAGTATTTT	CASSSQAGLQKTSTDTQYF
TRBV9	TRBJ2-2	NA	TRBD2	TGTGCCAGCAGCGTCGGAGCGGGAGACACCGGGGAGCTGTTTTTT	CASSVGAGDTGELFF
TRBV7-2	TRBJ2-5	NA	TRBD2	TGTGCCAGCAGCTTAGCGGGAGGGATCCAAGAGACCCAGTACTTC	CASSLAGGIQETQYF
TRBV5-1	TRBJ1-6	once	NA	TGCGCCAGCAGCTTGGAGGAGAGGGGGTCACCCCTCCACTTT	CASSLEERGSPLHF
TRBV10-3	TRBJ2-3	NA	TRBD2	TGTGCCATCAGTGCCAGACTAGCGGAGAGACCAGATACGCAGTATTTT	CAISARLAERPDTQYF
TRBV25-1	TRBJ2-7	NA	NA	TGTGCCAGCAGTGTAAGCGCCAACCGCGGCGAGCAGTACTTC	CASSVSANRGEQYF
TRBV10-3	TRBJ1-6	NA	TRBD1	TGTGCCATCGGCGACAGGGGTGGATCACCCCTCCACTTT	CAIGDRGGSPLHF
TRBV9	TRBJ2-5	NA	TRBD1	TGTGCCAGCAGCGCCGGACAGGGGGCAAGAGAGACCCAGTACTTC	CASSAGQGARETQYF
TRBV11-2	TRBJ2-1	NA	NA	TGTGCCAGCAGCTTAGGACTACTTGCCCAGCGGCATTACAATGAGCAGTTCTTC	CASSLGLLAQRHYNEQFF
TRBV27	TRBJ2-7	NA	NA	TGTGCCAGCAGTTTAATACAGGTCGACTCCTACGAGCAGTACTTC	CASSLIQVDSYEQYF
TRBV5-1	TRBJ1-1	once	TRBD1	TGCGCCAGCAGCTTGACAGGGGACGGGACTGAAGCTTTCTTT	CASSLTGDGTEAFF
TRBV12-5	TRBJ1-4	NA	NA	TGTGCTAGTGGTTCGGGACACCATAATGAAAAACTGTTTTTT	CASGSGHHNEKLFF
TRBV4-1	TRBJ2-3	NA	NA	TGCGCCAGCAGCCTAGGCCCTGGGGGCGCAGATACGCAGTATTTT	CASSLGPGGADTQYF
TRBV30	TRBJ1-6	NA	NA	TGTGCCTGGAGGCAGTATAATTCACCCCTCCACTTT	CAWRQYNSPLHF
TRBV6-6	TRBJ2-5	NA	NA	TGTGCCAGCAGCTACACAGACCAAGAGACCCAGTACTTC	CASSYTDQETQYF
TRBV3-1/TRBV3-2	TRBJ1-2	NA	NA	TGTGCCAGCAGCTTCTGGACAGCTTACAGCTACACCTTC	CASSFWTAYSYTF
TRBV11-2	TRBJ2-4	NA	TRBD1	TGTGCCAGCAGCTTAGTAGGGGGACAGGGGGCCATTCAGTACTTC	CASSLVGGQGAIQYF
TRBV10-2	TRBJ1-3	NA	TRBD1	TGCGCCAGCAGTGGGACAGGAACCTCTGGAAACACCATATATTTT	CASSGTGTSGNTIYF
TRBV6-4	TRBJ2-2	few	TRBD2	TGTGCCAGCAGTGACTCGGGACTAGCGGGGGCCGGGGAGCTGTTTTTT	CASSDSGLAGAGELFF
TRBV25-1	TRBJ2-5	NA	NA	TGTGCCAGCACCGCCCTTCAGGGGTACCAAGAGACCCAGTACTTC	CASTALQGYQETQYF
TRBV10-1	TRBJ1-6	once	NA	TGCGCCAGCAGTGAGTCGTCAACAGGGCGTAATTCACCCCTCCACTTT	CASSESSTGRNSPLHF
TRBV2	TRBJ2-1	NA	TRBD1	TGTGCCAGCAGGGCCGGGACAGGGGTTTACAATGAGCAGTTCTTC	CASRAGTGVYNEQFF
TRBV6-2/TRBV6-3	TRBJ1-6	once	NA	TGTGCCAGCAGTTACTCGAGTCCAACGGGATCACCCCTCCACTTT	CASSYSSPTGSPLHF
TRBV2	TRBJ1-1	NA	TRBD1	TGTGCCAGCAGGGTAACAGGGGTCACTGAAGCTTTCTTT	CASRVTGVTEAFF
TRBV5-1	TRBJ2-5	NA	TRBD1	TGCGCCAGCAGCATGACCGGGACAGGGAAGGGGGAAACCCAGTACTTC	CASSMTGTGKGETQYF
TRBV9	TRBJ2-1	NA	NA	TGTGCCAGCAGCGCGCAGGGTTGGTCCTACAATGAGCAGTTCTTC	CASSAQGWSYNEQFF
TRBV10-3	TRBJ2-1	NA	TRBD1	TGTGCCACCAAGTGGGAACAGGGGGCGCCGGAAAATGAGCAGTTCTTC	CATKWEQGAPENEQFF
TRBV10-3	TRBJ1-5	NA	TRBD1	TGTGCCATCAGTAAGTCCGGACAGGGGTATCAGCCCCAGCATTTT	CAISKSGQGYQPQHF
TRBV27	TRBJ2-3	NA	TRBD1	TGTGCCAGCAGTAATACACCGGACAGGCGCACAGATACGCAGTATTTT	CASSNTPDRRTDTQYF
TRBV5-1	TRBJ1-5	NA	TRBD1	TGCGCCAGCAGCCCGACAGGGGGCGATCAGCCCCAGCATTTT	CASSPTGGDQPQHF
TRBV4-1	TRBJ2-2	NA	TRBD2	TGCGCCAGCAGCCAAGATCGCAGACTAGCGGGGGGGAAGGACACCGGGGAGCTGTTTTTT	CASSQDRRLAGGKDTGELFF
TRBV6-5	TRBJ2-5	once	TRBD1	TGTGCCAGCAGGGTCCCGGACAGGGGGTCGGAGACCCAGTACTTC	CASRVPDRGSETQYF
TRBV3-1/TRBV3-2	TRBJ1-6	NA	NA	TGTGCCAGCAGCCAAGAGGGCAGTAATAATTCACCCCTCCACTTT	CASSQEGSNNSPLHF
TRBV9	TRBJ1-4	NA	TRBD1	TGTGCCAGCAGCAAAGTCCCCGGGACAGGAGAAAAACTGTTTTTT	CASSKVPGTGEKLFF
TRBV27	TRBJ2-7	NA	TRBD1	TGTGCCAGCAGCCCCCGACAGGGATACTACGAGCAGTACTTC	CASSPRQGYYEQYF
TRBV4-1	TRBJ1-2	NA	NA	TGCGCCAGCAGCCAAGACGGTTATAACTATGGCTACACCTTC	CASSQDGYNYGYTF
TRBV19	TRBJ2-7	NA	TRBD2	TGTGCCAGTACCCCAAGCCTCGGGGCTAGCGGGCAGGGCGAGCAGTACTTC	CASTPSLGASGQGEQYF
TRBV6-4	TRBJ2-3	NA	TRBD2	TGTGCCAGCAGTGCCCTCGGGGGGGCAGATACGCAGTATTTT	CASSALGGADTQYF
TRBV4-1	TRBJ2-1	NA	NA	TGCGCCAGCAGCCAACGGGGGGACACCTACAATGAGCAGTTCTTC	CASSQRGDTYNEQFF
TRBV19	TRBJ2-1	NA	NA	TGTGCCAGTAGTATAGGGACTTTCAATGAGCAGTTCTTC	CASSIGTFNEQFF
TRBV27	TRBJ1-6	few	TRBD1	TGTGCCAACCCGGGACAGGGAGAAGGGGAAAATTCACCCCTCCACTTT	CANPGQGEGENSPLHF